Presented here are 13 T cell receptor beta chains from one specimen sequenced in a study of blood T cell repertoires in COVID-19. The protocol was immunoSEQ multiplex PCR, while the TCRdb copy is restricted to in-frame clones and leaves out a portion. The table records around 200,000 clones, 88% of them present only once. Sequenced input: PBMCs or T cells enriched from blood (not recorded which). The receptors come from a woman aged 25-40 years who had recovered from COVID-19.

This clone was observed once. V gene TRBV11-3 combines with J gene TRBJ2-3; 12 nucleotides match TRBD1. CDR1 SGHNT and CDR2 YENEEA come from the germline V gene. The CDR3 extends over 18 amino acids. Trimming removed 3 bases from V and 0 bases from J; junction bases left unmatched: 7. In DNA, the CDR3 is TGTGCCAGCAGCTTTGGGACAGGGGGCTATCCTAGCACAGATACGCAGTATTTT. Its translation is CASSFGTGGYPSTDTQYF.

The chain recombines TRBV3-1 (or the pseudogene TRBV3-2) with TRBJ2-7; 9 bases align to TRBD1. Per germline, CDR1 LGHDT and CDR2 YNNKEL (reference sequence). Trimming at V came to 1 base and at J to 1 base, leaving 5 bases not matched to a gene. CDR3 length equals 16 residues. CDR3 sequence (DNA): TGTGCCAGCAGCCAAGCCTTTGGGACAGGGTCCTACGAGCAGTACTTC. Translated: CASSQAFGTGSYEQYF.

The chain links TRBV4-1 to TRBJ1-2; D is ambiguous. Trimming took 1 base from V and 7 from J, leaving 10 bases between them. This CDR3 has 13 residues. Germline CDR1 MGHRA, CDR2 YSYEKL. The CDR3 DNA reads TGCGCCAGCAGCCAAGTACTTCAGGCTGGCTACACCTTC. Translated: CASSQVLQAGYTF.

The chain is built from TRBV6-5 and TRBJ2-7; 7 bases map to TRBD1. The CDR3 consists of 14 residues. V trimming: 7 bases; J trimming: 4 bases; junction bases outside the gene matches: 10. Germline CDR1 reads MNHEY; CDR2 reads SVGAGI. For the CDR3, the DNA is TGTGCCAGCAAGCCGAGGGGACAGATTTACGAGCAGTACTTC. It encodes CASKPRGQIYEQYF.

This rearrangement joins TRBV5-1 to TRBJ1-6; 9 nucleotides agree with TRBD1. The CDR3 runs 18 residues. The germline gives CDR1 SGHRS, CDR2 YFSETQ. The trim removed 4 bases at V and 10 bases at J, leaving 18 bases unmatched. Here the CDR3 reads CASSVTTLKQGAWSPLHF. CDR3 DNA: TGCGCCAGCAGCGTAACGACTCTAAAACAGGGGGCTTGGTCACCCCTCCACTTT. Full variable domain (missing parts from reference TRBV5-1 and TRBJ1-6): KAGVTQTPRYLIKTRGQQVTLSCSPISGHRSVSWYQQTPGQGLQFLFEYFSETQRNKGNFPGRFSGRQFSNSRSEMNVSTLELGDSALYLCASSVTTLKQGAWSPLHFGNGTRLTVT.

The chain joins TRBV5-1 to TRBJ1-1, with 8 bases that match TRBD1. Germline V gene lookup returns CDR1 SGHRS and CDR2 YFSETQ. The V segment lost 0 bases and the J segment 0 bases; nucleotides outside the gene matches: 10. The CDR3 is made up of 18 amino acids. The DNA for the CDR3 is TGCGCCAGCAGCTTGGGCGACAGGGGCCGTATGTTGAACACTGAAGCTTTCTTT. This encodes CASSLGDRGRMLNTEAFF.

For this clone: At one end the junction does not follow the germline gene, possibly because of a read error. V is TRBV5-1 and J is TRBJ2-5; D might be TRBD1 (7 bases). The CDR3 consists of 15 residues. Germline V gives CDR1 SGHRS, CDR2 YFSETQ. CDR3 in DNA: TGCGCCAGCAGCTTTTGGGGGGACAGCCAAGGGACCCAGTACTTC. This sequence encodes CASSFWGDSQGTQYF.

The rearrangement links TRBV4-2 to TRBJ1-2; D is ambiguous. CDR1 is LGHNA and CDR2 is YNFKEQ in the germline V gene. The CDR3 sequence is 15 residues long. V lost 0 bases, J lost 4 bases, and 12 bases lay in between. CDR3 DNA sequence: TGTGCCAGCAGCCAAGATTACGGGGTCCTCTATGGCTACACCTTC. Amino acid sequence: CASSQDYGVLYGYTF.

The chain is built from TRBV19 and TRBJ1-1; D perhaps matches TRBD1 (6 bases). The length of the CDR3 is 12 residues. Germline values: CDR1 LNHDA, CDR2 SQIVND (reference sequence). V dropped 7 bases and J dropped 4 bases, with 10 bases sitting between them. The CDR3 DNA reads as TGTGCCAGTAAACAGGGAGCCACTGAAGCTTTCTTT. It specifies CASKQGATEAFF.

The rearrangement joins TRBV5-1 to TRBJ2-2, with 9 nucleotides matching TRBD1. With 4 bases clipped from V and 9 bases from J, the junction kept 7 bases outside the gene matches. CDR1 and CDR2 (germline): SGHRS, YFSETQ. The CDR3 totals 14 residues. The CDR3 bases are TGCGCCAGCAGCCTGGGACAGGGCGAGTGGGAGCTGTTTTTT. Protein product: CASSLGQGEWELFF.

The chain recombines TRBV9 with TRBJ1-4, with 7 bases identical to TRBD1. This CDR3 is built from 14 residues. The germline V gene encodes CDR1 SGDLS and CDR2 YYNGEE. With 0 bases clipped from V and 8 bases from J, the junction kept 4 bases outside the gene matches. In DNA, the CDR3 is TGTGCCAGCAGCGTAGGACAGGGTGAGGAAAAACTGTTTTTT. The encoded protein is CASSVGQGEEKLFF.

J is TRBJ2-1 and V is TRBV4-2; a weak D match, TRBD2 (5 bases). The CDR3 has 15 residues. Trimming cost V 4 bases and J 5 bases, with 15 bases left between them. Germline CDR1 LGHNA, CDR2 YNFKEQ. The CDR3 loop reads CASSRSGRINNEQFF. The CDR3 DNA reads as TGTGCCAGCAGCCGAAGCGGACGAATAAACAATGAGCAGTTCTTC.

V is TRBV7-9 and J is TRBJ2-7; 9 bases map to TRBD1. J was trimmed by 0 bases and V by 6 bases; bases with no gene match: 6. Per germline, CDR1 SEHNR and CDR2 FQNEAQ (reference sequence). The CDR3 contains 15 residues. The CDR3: CASSLQGANSYEQYF. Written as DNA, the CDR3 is TGTGCCAGCAGTCTACAGGGGGCCAACTCCTACGAGCAGTACTTC.